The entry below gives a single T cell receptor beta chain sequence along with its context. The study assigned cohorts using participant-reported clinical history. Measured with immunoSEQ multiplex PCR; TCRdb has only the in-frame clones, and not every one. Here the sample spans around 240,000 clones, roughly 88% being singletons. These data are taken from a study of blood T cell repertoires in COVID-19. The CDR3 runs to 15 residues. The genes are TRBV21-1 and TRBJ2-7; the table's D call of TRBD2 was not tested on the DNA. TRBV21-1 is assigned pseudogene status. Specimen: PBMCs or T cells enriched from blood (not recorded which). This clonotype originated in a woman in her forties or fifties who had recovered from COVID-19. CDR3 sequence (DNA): TGTGCCAGCAGCAAAGTGATAGGCGGAACCTACGAGCAGTACTTC. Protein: CASSKVIGGTYEQYF.